This T cell receptor (beta chain) emerged from a study of shared clonotypes between healthy human individuals (dated by TCRdb to about 2020). Regarding the research as a whole: The cohort included three men and two women between 18 and 49 years of age. To estimate repertoire size and how much clonotype sharing occurs between individuals, the study deeply sequenced the blood TCR repertoires of several healthy adults. For each donor, CD4 naive and CD4 memory were each given three plates, CD8 naive was given two plates, and CD8 memory was given one plate. To increase sequencing depth and limit assay-specific biases, TCR repertoire library preparation and sequencing were carried out by different laboratories using diverse techniques. Each donor's leukapheresis produced roughly between roughly 0.85 and 9.5 billion PBMCs. General conclusions and limits of the study: Pairwise subsampling indicated that sequencing depth was expected to affect the degree of clonotype sharing among donors. Naive subsets generally had larger estimated clonotype richness than memory subsets did. Rarefaction of sorted-subset datasets indicated incomplete sequencing despite the large sequencing depth. Sampling was restricted to blood, and TCR repertoires in tissue are likely to differ from TCR repertoires in blood. Because the study included only a small number of donors, the genetic and exposure-history diversity represented was limited. When several donors were compared, the shared fraction of clonotypes was around 5% for naive CD4, approximately 3.3% for naive CD8, more than 2% for memory CD4, and roughly 0.43% for memory CD8. Clonotypes shared by all four sorted-subset donors showed higher generation probabilities than non-shared clonotypes.

TCR CDR3 regions were amplified from genomic DNA by multiplex PCR using the deep immunoSEQ assay. Extracted genomic DNA from each cell subset was distributed evenly across all wells of several immunoSEQ 96-well plates, and each plate was treated as a replicate. Each replicate PCR for sorted subsets received roughly 0.2 ug genomic DNA, equal to about 30,000 T cell genomes. The purified libraries were quantified using a Qubit 3.0 fluorometer, sized with a Bioanalyzer 2100, and then quantified again using the KAPA Library Quantification kit. A separate single-read 150-cycle Illumina NextSeq 550 flow cell was used to sequence each immunoSEQ 96-well plate. Concerning the study's data processing: Because the immunoSEQ output held only junctional sequences and lacked quality scores, the filtering could not match the filtering applied to full-length reads. To assign V/J genes and CDR3, sequences were annotated using PyIR, a Python wrapper for IgBLAST v1.9, with IMGT germline references. Reads were filtered out if the reads had weak V/J assignments (E-value above 1e-6), no CDR3, stop codons, out-of-frame junctions, or ambiguous translated residues. V3J clonotypes were defined by identical inferred V gene, J gene, and CDR3 amino acid sequence. Percentage overlap between repertoires was calculated by dividing the number of shared unique clonotypes by the size of the smaller repertoire. Richness of each repertoire was evaluated using RTK rarefaction, the Chao1 estimator, and Recon v2.1 estimates of unobserved clonotypes. For all TCRbeta clonotypes obtained by the gDNA method from several donors, generation probabilities were computed with OLGA. Sourced from immuneACCESS, this table was stored by TCRdb with only in-frame sequences that have V and J called. A share of the clones is absent; for the studies checked, an unresolved V gene accounts for under half, and the remainder has no known explanation. The V and J calls and clone size are taken from that table; D and trimming were inferred from the DNA. The sample yields about 680,000 clones; under 95% were counted once. 24% of the sample comes from the top ten.

CD8 naive samples consisted of CD45RO-negative cells that were positively selected for CCR7, yielding a CD45RA+CCR7+ population without TemRA cells. Donors were healthy HIV-negative adults with no recently reported acute infections or vaccinations. All donors were Caucasian adults living in Nashville, Tennessee, USA. After blood collection by leukapheresis, PBMCs were isolated using Ficoll-Histopaque density gradient centrifugation and then cryopreserved in the vapor phase of liquid nitrogen. Analytical flow cytometry was used to check the purity and quantity of every magnetically sorted T cell population. Each sorted fraction had its genomic DNA isolated and then quantified by UV absorbance on a Nanodrop 2000c. With respect to this clone: Its antigen is unknown. Base-call qualities are not available, and no considerably larger clone is one nucleotide away.

At the junction V is shortened by 0 bases and J by 5 bases, with 13 bases in between. The CDR3 runs 15 amino acids, cysteine and phenylalanine included. Just the 45-base CDR3 DNA is kept, in frame starting at base 1. As encoded in the germline V gene (reference sequence), CDR1 is MNHEY while CDR2 is SMNVEV. This sequence was found in a man aged 25-45 years in good health. Sequenced material: naive CD8+ T cells sorted from blood. What this sample's cell subset or site label stands for: CD45RA+CCR7+. Here the chain combines TRBV27 and TRBJ2-5, with no reliable assignment of the D segment. This receptor has the CDR3 CASSLSVQSWETQYF. The nucleotide sequence reads TGTGCCAGCAGTTTATCGGTCCAGAGCTGGGAGACCCAGTACTTC.